Listed below are T cell receptor beta chains from one sample, sequenced in a study of blood T cell repertoires in COVID-19. Libraries were prepared by immunoSEQ multiplex PCR; TCRdb keeps only in-frame clonotypes and omits some of them. The table lists roughly 250,000 clones, roughly 80% of them singletons. Sequencing used peripheral blood. The receptors derive from a woman of 80 years or more with acute or convalescent COVID-19. Both conserved end residues are part of each CDR3. A D gene is named only where the DNA matches it firmly. Size is omitted from some rows. Given values are once, few, many or a class for expanded clones.

V gene: TRBV7-8
clone size: .
D gene: TRBD1
J gene: TRBJ1-2
CDR3 protein: CASSPRDSPNYGYTF
CDR3 DNA: TGTGCCAGCAGCCCTCGGGACAGTCCAAACTATGGCTACACCTTC

V gene: TRBV6-5
clone size: .
D gene: TRBD1
J gene: TRBJ1-6
CDR3 protein: CAIQTPDRVRSPLHF
CDR3 DNA: TGTGCCATCCAGACCCCGGACAGGGTCCGGTCACCCCTCCACTTT

V gene: TRBV28
clone size: many
D gene: TRBD2
J gene: TRBJ2-6
CDR3 protein: CASKGREGQGSGANVLTF
CDR3 DNA: TGTGCCAGCAAGGGCCGGGAGGGGCAGGGCTCTGGGGCCAACGTCCTGACTTTC

V gene: TRBV7-9
clone size: .
D gene: .
J gene: TRBJ1-1
CDR3 protein: CASSLAWVEAEAFF
CDR3 DNA: TGTGCCAGCAGCTTAGCCTGGGTAGAGGCTGAAGCTTTCTTT

V gene: TRBV5-6
clone size: .
D gene: .
J gene: TRBJ2-7
CDR3 protein: CASSPLVSSHEQYF
CDR3 DNA: TGTGCCAGCAGCCCCCTCGTTAGCTCCCACGAGCAGTACTTC

V gene: TRBV18
clone size: .
D gene: TRBD2
J gene: TRBJ2-5
CDR3 protein: CASSLALAGDETQYF
CDR3 DNA: TGTGCCAGCTCACTGGCGCTAGCGGGGGATGAGACCCAGTACTTC

V gene: TRBV12-3/TRBV12-4
clone size: .
D gene: .
J gene: TRBJ1-2
CDR3 protein: CASRFDYGYTF
CDR3 DNA: TGTGCCAGCAGGTTCGACTATGGCTACACCTTC

V gene: TRBV12-3/TRBV12-4
clone size: few
D gene: .
J gene: TRBJ2-7
CDR3 protein: CASSLRGIHEQYF
CDR3 DNA: TGTGCCAGCAGTTTAAGAGGGATCCACGAGCAGTACTTC

V gene: TRBV24-1
clone size: .
D gene: TRBD1
J gene: TRBJ1-3
CDR3 protein: CATSESGTGGNTIYF
CDR3 DNA: TGTGCCACCAGTGAGTCCGGGACAGGGGGGAACACCATATATTTT

V gene: TRBV10-3
clone size: .
D gene: TRBD1
J gene: TRBJ2-7
CDR3 protein: CAIKQGALDEQYF
CDR3 DNA: TGTGCCATCAAGCAGGGGGCTCTCGACGAGCAGTACTTC

V gene: TRBV7-9
clone size: .
D gene: TRBD2
J gene: TRBJ2-3
CDR3 protein: CASSPRTRSITDTQYF
CDR3 DNA: TGTGCCAGCAGCCCCCGGACTAGATCAATCACGGATACGCAGTATTTT

V gene: TRBV9
clone size: .
D gene: .
J gene: TRBJ2-7
CDR3 protein: CASSLRAPHPYEQYF
CDR3 DNA: TGTGCCAGCAGCCTGCGGGCCCCCCATCCCTACGAGCAGTACTTC

V gene: TRBV5-1
clone size: .
D gene: TRBD2
J gene: TRBJ2-6
CDR3 protein: CASSPGLGGDLTSVLTF
CDR3 DNA: TGCGCCAGCAGCCCAGGCCTGGGGGGGGACCTGACCAGCGTCCTGACTTTC

V gene: TRBV2
clone size: .
D gene: .
J gene: TRBJ1-5
CDR3 protein: CASSDGGTNQPQHF
CDR3 DNA: TGTGCCAGCAGTGATGGCGGAACTAATCAGCCCCAGCATTTT

V gene: TRBV7-9
clone size: .
D gene: .
J gene: TRBJ2-3
CDR3 protein: CASSLERDSAQYF
CDR3 DNA: TGTGCCAGCAGCTTAGAGAGGGACTCCGCGCAGTATTTT

V gene: TRBV6-6
clone size: .
D gene: .
J gene: TRBJ1-1
CDR3 protein: CASSGLEAFF
CDR3 DNA: TGTGCCAGCAGCGGACTTGAAGCTTTCTTT

V gene: TRBV7-9
clone size: .
D gene: .
J gene: TRBJ2-3
CDR3 protein: CASSSGGSSTDTQYF
CDR3 DNA: TGTGCCAGCAGCTCGGGGGGCTCTAGCACAGATACGCAGTATTTT

V gene: TRBV27
clone size: .
D gene: .
J gene: TRBJ2-3
CDR3 protein: CASSLSPDSVTDTQYF
CDR3 DNA: TGTGCCAGCAGTTTATCGCCTGACAGTGTCACAGATACGCAGTATTTT

V gene: TRBV12-3/TRBV12-4
clone size: once
D gene: .
J gene: TRBJ1-6
CDR3 protein: CASTGLRALHF
CDR3 DNA: TGTGCCAGCACGGGTCTGCGGGCCCTCCACTTT

V gene: TRBV27
clone size: .
D gene: TRBD1
J gene: TRBJ1-5
CDR3 protein: CASSLDRGNNQPQHF
CDR3 DNA: TGTGCCAGCAGCCTGGACAGGGGGAACAATCAGCCCCAGCATTTT

V gene: TRBV11-1
clone size: .
D gene: TRBD2
J gene: TRBJ2-5
CDR3 protein: CASSFSGGAYETQYF
CDR3 DNA: TGTGCCAGCAGCTTTAGCGGGGGGGCCTACGAGACCCAGTACTTC

V gene: TRBV24-1
clone size: .
D gene: .
J gene: TRBJ1-2
CDR3 protein: CATSDPTGYGYTF
CDR3 DNA: TGTGCCACCAGTGATCCTACAGGGTATGGCTACACCTTC

V gene: TRBV2
clone size: .
D gene: TRBD1
J gene: TRBJ1-5
CDR3 protein: CASSTGGSQPQHF
CDR3 DNA: TGTGCCAGCAGTACAGGGGGCAGTCAGCCCCAGCATTTT

V gene: TRBV10-3
clone size: .
D gene: .
J gene: TRBJ2-2
CDR3 protein: CAISSTGSGGELFF
CDR3 DNA: TGTGCCATCAGTAGCACAGGGTCGGGAGGGGAGCTGTTTTTT

V gene: TRBV19
clone size: .
D gene: .
J gene: TRBJ1-2
CDR3 protein: CASSGVGVYGYTF
CDR3 DNA: TGTGCCAGCTCCGGGGTTGGCGTCTATGGCTACACCTTC

V gene: TRBV5-8
clone size: .
D gene: TRBD1
J gene: TRBJ1-4
CDR3 protein: CASYSGTANEKLFF
CDR3 DNA: TGTGCCAGCTATTCCGGGACAGCTAATGAAAAACTGTTTTTT

V gene: TRBV6-5
clone size: .
D gene: TRBD1
J gene: TRBJ1-2
CDR3 protein: CASSWGQGLGYYGYTF
CDR3 DNA: TGTGCCAGCAGTTGGGGACAGGGGCTGGGGTACTATGGCTACACCTTC

V gene: TRBV28
clone size: .
D gene: TRBD1
J gene: TRBJ1-1
CDR3 protein: CASTGDRTNTEAFF
CDR3 DNA: TGTGCCAGCACCGGGGACAGGACGAACACTGAAGCTTTCTTT

V gene: TRBV2
clone size: few
D gene: .
J gene: TRBJ1-4
CDR3 protein: CASSDSGEKLFF
CDR3 DNA: TGTGCCAGCAGTGATTCAGGTGAAAAACTGTTTTTT

V gene: TRBV28
clone size: .
D gene: .
J gene: TRBJ1-1
CDR3 protein: CASSLVLGLSTEAFF
CDR3 DNA: TGTGCCAGCAGTTTAGTGCTGGGGCTTAGCACTGAAGCTTTCTTT

V gene: TRBV7-8
clone size: .
D gene: TRBD1
J gene: TRBJ1-2
CDR3 protein: CASRSEGGDRGIGGYTF
CDR3 DNA: TGTGCCAGCAGATCAGAGGGGGGTGACAGGGGAATTGGTGGCTACACCTTC

V gene: TRBV11-2
clone size: .
D gene: TRBD1
J gene: TRBJ1-2
CDR3 protein: CASRYRDRETYGYTF
CDR3 DNA: TGTGCCAGCAGATACCGGGACAGGGAAACGTATGGCTACACCTTC

V gene: TRBV7-8
clone size: .
D gene: .
J gene: TRBJ1-3
CDR3 protein: CASSPRRDSGNTIYF
CDR3 DNA: TGTGCCAGCAGCCCTCGCAGGGATTCAGGAAACACCATATATTTT

V gene: TRBV5-1
clone size: once
D gene: TRBD1
J gene: TRBJ1-1
CDR3 protein: CASSLEGAWNTEAFF
CDR3 DNA: TGCGCCAGCAGCTTGGAGGGGGCCTGGAACACTGAAGCTTTCTTT

V gene: TRBV19
clone size: .
D gene: .
J gene: TRBJ2-1
CDR3 protein: CARRDNEQFF
CDR3 DNA: TGTGCCAGGAGGGACAATGAGCAGTTCTTC

V gene: TRBV18
clone size: .
D gene: TRBD2
J gene: TRBJ2-3
CDR3 protein: CASSPQLAGGDTQYF
CDR3 DNA: TGTGCCAGCTCACCACAACTAGCGGGGGGAGATACGCAGTATTTT

V gene: TRBV7-9
clone size: .
D gene: .
J gene: TRBJ1-3
CDR3 protein: CASRGGVPSSGNTIYF
CDR3 DNA: TGTGCCAGCAGAGGGGGGGTGCCGAGCTCTGGAAACACCATATATTTT

V gene: TRBV7-9
clone size: .
D gene: .
J gene: TRBJ1-4
CDR3 protein: CASSLAGASRAFNEKLFF
CDR3 DNA: TGTGCCAGCAGCTTAGCGGGGGCCTCCCGGGCTTTTAATGAAAAACTGTTTTTT

V gene: TRBV5-8
clone size: .
D gene: .
J gene: TRBJ2-7
CDR3 protein: CASSLGTGRYEQYF
CDR3 DNA: TGTGCCAGCAGCTTGGGTACAGGGCGCTACGAGCAGTACTTC

V gene: TRBV5-5
clone size: .
D gene: .
J gene: TRBJ1-3
CDR3 protein: CASSPGRVLGNTIYF
CDR3 DNA: TGTGCCAGCAGCCCGGGCAGGGTACTAGGAAACACCATATATTTT

V gene: TRBV3-1/TRBV3-2
clone size: .
D gene: .
J gene: TRBJ1-4
CDR3 protein: CASSQWGGSGEKLFF
CDR3 DNA: TGTGCCAGCAGCCAATGGGGGGGCAGCGGTGAAAAACTGTTTTTT

V gene: TRBV12-3/TRBV12-4
clone size: once
D gene: .
J gene: TRBJ1-2
CDR3 protein: CASSLKEDLGYTF
CDR3 DNA: TGTGCCAGCAGTTTAAAGGAGGATCTTGGCTACACCTTC

V gene: TRBV27
clone size: .
D gene: TRBD2
J gene: TRBJ2-2
CDR3 protein: CASSSWTSGGAGELFF
CDR3 DNA: TGTGCCAGCAGTTCCTGGACTAGCGGGGGGGCCGGGGAGCTGTTTTTT

V gene: TRBV7-9
clone size: .
D gene: TRBD1
J gene: TRBJ1-5
CDR3 protein: CASSPDRVDQPQHF
CDR3 DNA: TGTGCCAGCAGTCCCGACAGGGTGGATCAGCCCCAGCATTTT

V gene: TRBV2
clone size: .
D gene: .
J gene: TRBJ1-4
CDR3 protein: CASKSQPGAVGGLFF
CDR3 DNA: TGTGCCAGCAAGTCTCAGCCGGGAGCCGTTGGTGGACTGTTTTTT

V gene: TRBV5-6
clone size: .
D gene: .
J gene: TRBJ2-1
CDR3 protein: CASSPNGGSPYNEQFF
CDR3 DNA: TGTGCCAGCAGCCCGAACGGGGGAAGCCCCTACAATGAGCAGTTCTTC

V gene: TRBV27
clone size: .
D gene: TRBD2
J gene: TRBJ2-1
CDR3 protein: CASSPPGHTAGGDKYNEQFF
CDR3 DNA: TGTGCCAGCAGTCCCCCCGGGCACACCGCGGGAGGGGACAAATACAATGAGCAGTTCTTC

V gene: TRBV18
clone size: few
D gene: .
J gene: TRBJ1-4
CDR3 protein: CASSPGQGIQKLFF
CDR3 DNA: TGTGCCAGCTCACCTGGGCAGGGGATACAAAAACTGTTTTTT

V gene: TRBV2
clone size: .
D gene: .
J gene: TRBJ1-5
CDR3 protein: CASRSGKDSNQPQHF
CDR3 DNA: TGTGCCAGCAGAAGCGGAAAGGATAGCAATCAGCCCCAGCATTTT

V gene: TRBV5-1
clone size: .
D gene: .
J gene: TRBJ1-5
CDR3 protein: CASSLDRDQPQHF
CDR3 DNA: TGCGCCAGCAGCTTGGACAGGGATCAGCCCCAGCATTTT

V gene: TRBV18
clone size: .
D gene: .
J gene: TRBJ1-1
CDR3 protein: CASSPAGEGTEAFF
CDR3 DNA: TGTGCCAGCTCACCGGCAGGGGAAGGCACTGAAGCTTTCTTT

V gene: TRBV7-9
clone size: .
D gene: .
J gene: TRBJ2-7
CDR3 protein: CASSPQTDSYEQYF
CDR3 DNA: TGTGCCAGCAGCCCCCAGACAGACTCCTACGAGCAGTACTTC

V gene: TRBV5-1
clone size: .
D gene: .
J gene: TRBJ2-2
CDR3 protein: CASSLGGQTGELFF
CDR3 DNA: TGCGCCAGCAGCTTGGGAGGGCAGACCGGGGAGCTGTTTTTT

V gene: TRBV5-1
clone size: .
D gene: .
J gene: TRBJ2-5
CDR3 protein: CASSLAPENQETQYF
CDR3 DNA: TGCGCCAGCAGCTTGGCCCCAGAAAACCAAGAGACCCAGTACTTC

V gene: TRBV28
clone size: few
D gene: .
J gene: TRBJ1-1
CDR3 protein: CASSFGFAEAFF
CDR3 DNA: TGTGCCAGCAGTTTCGGTTTCGCTGAAGCTTTCTTT

V gene: TRBV7-8
clone size: .
D gene: TRBD1
J gene: TRBJ1-4
CDR3 protein: CASSQGAFNEKLFF
CDR3 DNA: TGTGCCAGCAGCCAGGGGGCATTCAATGAAAAACTGTTTTTT

V gene: TRBV7-9
clone size: .
D gene: .
J gene: TRBJ2-2
CDR3 protein: CASSFRGKENTGELFF
CDR3 DNA: TGTGCCAGCAGCTTTCGGGGGAAGGAGAACACCGGGGAGCTGTTTTTT

V gene: TRBV6-2/TRBV6-3
clone size: .
D gene: TRBD1
J gene: TRBJ1-5
CDR3 protein: CASSTPGTGRQPQHF
CDR3 DNA: TGTGCCAGCAGTACGCCCGGGACAGGGCGTCAGCCCCAGCATTTT

V gene: TRBV7-2
clone size: .
D gene: .
J gene: TRBJ2-2
CDR3 protein: CASIPRPRQDNTGELFF
CDR3 DNA: TGTGCCAGCATTCCCCGGCCGCGACAGGACAACACCGGGGAGCTGTTTTTT

V gene: TRBV29-1
clone size: .
D gene: .
J gene: TRBJ1-3
CDR3 protein: CSVLLGATTSGNTIYF
CDR3 DNA: TGCAGCGTTTTGCTGGGGGCTACTACCTCTGGAAACACCATATATTTT